The 6 T cell receptor beta chains below come from one sample, sequenced in a study of blood T cell repertoires in COVID-19. Sequencing used immunoSEQ multiplex PCR; TCRdb keeps in-frame clones, though not all of them. This table has some 200,000 clones, 84% appearing once. Input material: peripheral blood. The receptors derive from an elderly woman with active or convalescent COVID-19.

This clone was detected once. The V gene is TRBV6-5, the J gene TRBJ1-6, with TRBD1 identical over 8 bases. Germline V lookup: CDR1 MNHEY, CDR2 SVGAGI. This CDR3 has 14 amino acids. The V and J ends lost 5 bases and 10 bases, in that order; junction bases with no gene match: 7. The CDR3 loop reads CASSRDRGGSPLHF. The DNA for the CDR3 is TGTGCCAGCAGTCGTGACAGGGGAGGCTCACCCCTCCACTTT.

Written as DNA, the CDR3 is TGTGCCAGCAGTGTCCTCTCGACAGTGCGTAATGAAAAACTGTTTTTT. This gives the protein CASSVLSTVRNEKLFF. The chain is built from TRBV27 and TRBJ1-4; a possible D gene is TRBD1 (5 bases). V was pared by 5 bases and J by 4 bases, with 17 bases between. The CDR3 totals 16 residues. Per germline, CDR1 MNHEY and CDR2 SMNVEV (reference sequence).

This clone has a handful of counts. This rearrangement joins TRBV5-4 to TRBJ2-7, with D unresolved. V was cut by 1 base and J by 6 bases, with 17 bases left in between. CDR3 length: 15 amino acids. Germline values: CDR1 SGHNT, CDR2 YYREEE (reference sequence). The DNA of the CDR3 is TGTGCCAGCAGCTTGCCCAGCTCTCCAACGGGCGAGCAGTACTTC. Translating gives CASSLPSSPTGEQYF. The variable domain in full, completed from reference TRBV5-4 and TRBJ2-7, reads ETGVTQSPTHLIKTRGQQVTLRCSSQSGHNTVSWYQQALGQGPQFIFQYYREEENGRGNFPPRFSGLQFPNYSSELNVNALELDDSALYLCASSLPSSPTGEQYFGPGTRLTVT.

The rearrangement joins TRBV5-1 to TRBJ2-5, with 7 nucleotides matching TRBD1. The junction had 17 bases not matched to a gene; V was cut back by 4 bases and J by 5 bases. There are 17 residues in the CDR3. The V gene's germline CDR1 is SGHRS and CDR2 YFSETQ. The CDR3 region is CASSNRGPAGTSETQYF. CDR3 coding DNA: TGCGCCAGCAGCAACAGGGGCCCAGCCGGAACTTCGGAGACCCAGTACTTC.

This clone appeared a single time. The CDR3 DNA sequence: TGTGCCAGCAGCAGGAATCCCCCCACCGGGGAGCTGTTTTTT. Protein sequence: CASSRNPPTGELFF. J is TRBJ2-2 and V is TRBV6-5; D is unclear. Trimming removed 6 bases at V and 4 bases at J, with 12 bases between. The CDR3 spans 14 residues. Germline CDR1 MNHEY, CDR2 SVGAGI.

This chain links TRBV10-3 with TRBJ2-6; tentatively, D is TRBD1 (6 bases). CDR3 size: 14 residues. Germline V lookup: CDR1 ENHRY, CDR2 SYGVKD. The V gene lost 6 bases and the J gene lost 1 base, with 7 bases spanning the gap. CDR3 residues: CAIRQGSGANVLTF. The CDR3 coding sequence is TGTGCCATCAGGCAGGGGTCTGGGGCCAACGTCCTGACTTTC.